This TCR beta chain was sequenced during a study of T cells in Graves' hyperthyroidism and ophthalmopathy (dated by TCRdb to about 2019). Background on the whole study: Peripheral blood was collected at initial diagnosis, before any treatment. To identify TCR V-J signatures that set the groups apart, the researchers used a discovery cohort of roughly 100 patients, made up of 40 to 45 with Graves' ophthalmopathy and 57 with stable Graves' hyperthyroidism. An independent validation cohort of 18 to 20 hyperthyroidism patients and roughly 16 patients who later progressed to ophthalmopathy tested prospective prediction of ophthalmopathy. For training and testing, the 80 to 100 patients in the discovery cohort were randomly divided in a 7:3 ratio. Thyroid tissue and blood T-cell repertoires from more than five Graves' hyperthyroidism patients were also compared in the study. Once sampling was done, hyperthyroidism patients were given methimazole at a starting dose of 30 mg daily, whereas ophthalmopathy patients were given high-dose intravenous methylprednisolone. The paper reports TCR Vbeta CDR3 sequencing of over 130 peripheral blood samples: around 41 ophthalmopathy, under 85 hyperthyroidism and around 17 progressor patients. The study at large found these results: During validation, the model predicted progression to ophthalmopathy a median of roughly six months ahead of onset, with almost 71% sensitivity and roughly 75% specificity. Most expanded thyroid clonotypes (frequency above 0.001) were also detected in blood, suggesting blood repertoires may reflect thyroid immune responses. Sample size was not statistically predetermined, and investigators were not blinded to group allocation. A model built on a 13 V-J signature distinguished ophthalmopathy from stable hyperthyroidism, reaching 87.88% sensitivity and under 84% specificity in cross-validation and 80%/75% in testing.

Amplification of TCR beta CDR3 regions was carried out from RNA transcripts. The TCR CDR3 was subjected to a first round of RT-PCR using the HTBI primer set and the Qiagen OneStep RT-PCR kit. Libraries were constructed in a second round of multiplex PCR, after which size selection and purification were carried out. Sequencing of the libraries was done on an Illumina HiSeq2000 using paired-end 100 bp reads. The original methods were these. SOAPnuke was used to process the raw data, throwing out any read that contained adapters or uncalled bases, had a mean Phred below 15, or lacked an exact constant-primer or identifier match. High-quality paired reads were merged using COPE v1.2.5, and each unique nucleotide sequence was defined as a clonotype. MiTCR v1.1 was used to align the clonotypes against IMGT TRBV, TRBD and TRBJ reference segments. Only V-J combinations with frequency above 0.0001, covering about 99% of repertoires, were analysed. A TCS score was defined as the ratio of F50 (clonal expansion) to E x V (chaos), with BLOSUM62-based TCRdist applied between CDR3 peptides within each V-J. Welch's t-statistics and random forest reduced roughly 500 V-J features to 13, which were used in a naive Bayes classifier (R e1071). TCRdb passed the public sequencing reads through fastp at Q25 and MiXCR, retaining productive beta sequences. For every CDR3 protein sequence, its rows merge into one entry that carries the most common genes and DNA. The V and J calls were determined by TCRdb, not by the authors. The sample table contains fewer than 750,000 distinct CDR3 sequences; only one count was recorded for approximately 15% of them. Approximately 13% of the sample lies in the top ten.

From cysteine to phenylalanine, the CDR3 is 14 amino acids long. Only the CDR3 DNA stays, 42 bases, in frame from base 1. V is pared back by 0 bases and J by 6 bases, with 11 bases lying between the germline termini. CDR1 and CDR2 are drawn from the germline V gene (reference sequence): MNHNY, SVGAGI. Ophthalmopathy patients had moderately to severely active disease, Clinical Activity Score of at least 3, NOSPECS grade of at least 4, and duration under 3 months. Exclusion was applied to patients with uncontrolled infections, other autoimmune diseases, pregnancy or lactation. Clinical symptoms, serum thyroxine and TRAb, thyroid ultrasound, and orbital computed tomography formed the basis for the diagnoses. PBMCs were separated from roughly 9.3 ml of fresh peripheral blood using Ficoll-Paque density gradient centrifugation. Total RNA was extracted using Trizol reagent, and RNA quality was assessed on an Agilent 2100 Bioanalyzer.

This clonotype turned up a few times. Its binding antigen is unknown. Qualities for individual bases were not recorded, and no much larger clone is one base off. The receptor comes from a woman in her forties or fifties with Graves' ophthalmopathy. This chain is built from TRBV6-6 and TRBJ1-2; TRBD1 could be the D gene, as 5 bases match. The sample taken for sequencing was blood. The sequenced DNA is TGTGCCAGCAGTTACTCGGCCAGGGTCGATGGCTACACCTTC. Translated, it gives CASSYSARVDGYTF.